These 14 T cell receptor beta chains came from one sample sequenced in a study of CD8 T cells in ankylosing spondylitis. TCRdb called the 5' RACE reads again in MiXCR, with one record for every CDR3 protein. This table holds about 250,000 distinct CDR3 sequences, roughly a quarter found once. Specimen: blood, either unsorted or a sorted T cell fraction (not recorded which). These receptors all stem from a male donor with ankylosing spondylitis or in good health (not recorded which).

This clonotype was seen at least ten times. This rearrangement joins TRBV20-1 to TRBJ1-5; 7 nucleotides match TRBD1. Trimming at V came to 5 bases and at J to 3 bases, leaving 4 bases not matched to a gene. This CDR3 has 13 amino acids. Germline CDR1 reads DFQATT; CDR2 reads SNEGSKA (reference sequence). The CDR3, as DNA: TGCAGTGCTGGGGGACAGTCCAATCAGCCCCAGCATTTT. This gives the protein CSAGGQSNQPQHF.

This clonotype was observed a few times. J is TRBJ2-3 and V is TRBV29-1, with a possible D match to TRBD1 (6 bases). V lost 1 base and J 4 bases, leaving 9 bases between the germline ends. Germline V gene data show CDR1 as SQVTM and CDR2 as ANQGSEA. There are 13 residues in the CDR3. The CDR3 reads CSVEGKGADTQYF. The CDR3 region has the DNA TGCAGCGTTGAAGGGAAGGGGGCAGATACGCAGTATTTT.

This clonotype has just a few counts. The J gene is TRBJ2-2, the V gene TRBV6-5, with D possibly being TRBD2 (5 bases). The V gene's germline CDR1 is MNHEY and CDR2 SVGAGI. V was cut by 4 bases and J by 3 bases, with 9 bases left in between. The CDR3 is made up of 14 amino acids. CDR3: CASSLVGDTGELFF. The CDR3 bases are TGTGCCAGCAGTTTGGTCGGGGACACCGGGGAGCTGTTTTTT.

This clonotype has more than one count but fewer than ten. This chain connects TRBV29-1 to TRBJ2-3; TRBD2 agrees at 10 bases. The CDR3 has 12 amino acids. The V segment lost 8 bases and the J segment 5 bases; nucleotides outside the gene matches: 4. Germline V CDR1 and CDR2: SQVTM, ANQGSEA. The CDR3 here is CSFWTSGDTQYF. CDR3 coding DNA: TGCAGCTTTTGGACTAGCGGAGATACGCAGTATTTT.

The V gene is TRBV5-1, the J gene TRBJ1-3; D is perhaps TRBD1 (5 bases). Trimming stripped 2 bases from V and 0 bases from J, with 9 bases between. Germline V gene lookup returns CDR1 SGHRS and CDR2 YFSETQ. The CDR3 totals 15 residues. Here the CDR3 DNA reads TGCGCCAGCAGCTTAACAGGAGCCTCTGGAAACACCATATATTTT. Its translation: CASSLTGASGNTIYF.

This clonotype was seen more than once but under ten times. V usage is TRBV3-1 and J usage is TRBJ1-6; D not resolved. V lost 4 bases and J 8 bases, leaving 18 bases between the germline ends. Germline V gene sequence: CDR1 LGHDT, CDR2 YNNKEL (reference sequence). The CDR3 has 16 residues. In DNA, the CDR3 is TGTGCCAGCAGCCCCGAGGGCCACGCCAATTATTCACCCCTCCACTTT. Protein sequence: CASSPEGHANYSPLHF.

This sequence joins TRBV6-1 and TRBJ1-2; 7 bases are shared with TRBD1. Germline lookup yields CDR1 MNHNS and CDR2 SASEGT. The CDR3 totals 13 residues. V was clipped by 6 bases and J by 9 bases; unmatched bases: 10. The CDR3 spells CASRRTDRERYTF. Written as DNA, the CDR3 is TGTGCCAGCAGGAGAACAGACAGGGAACGCTACACCTTC.

This clonotype appeared many times. The chain employs TRBV4-1 and TRBJ2-7, with D perhaps TRBD1 (5 bases). The CDR3 is 14 residues long. V was shortened by 0 bases and J by 5 bases, with 11 bases between the two germline ends. CDR1 MGHRA and CDR2 YSYEKL come from the germline V gene. The CDR3 region is CASSQDRVLHEQYF. CDR3 bases: TGCGCCAGCAGCCAAGACAGGGTCCTCCACGAGCAGTACTTC.

V usage is TRBV29-1 and J usage is TRBJ2-3; D not resolved. V gave up 4 bases and J gave up 0 bases, with 11 bases separating them. From germline, CDR1 is SQVTM and CDR2 ANQGSEA. This CDR3 is built from 14 residues. The chain's CDR3 is CSVGGTLSTDTQYF. DNA of the CDR3: TGCAGCGTTGGGGGAACCCTCAGCACAGATACGCAGTATTTT.

CDR3 sequence reads: CASSSPLRQGTYNEQFF. The CDR3 bases are TGTGCCAGCAGTTCCCCTCTCAGACAGGGTACCTACAATGAGCAGTTCTTC. The rearrangement links TRBV6-5 to TRBJ2-1; 7 nucleotides agree with TRBD1. V dropped 4 bases and J dropped 2; count of bases not matched to a gene: 11. Germline V gene lookup returns CDR1 MNHEY and CDR2 SVGAGI. This CDR3 is 17 amino acids long.

The chain recombines TRBV5-6 with TRBJ2-7; the D is unclear. The CDR3 is made up of 16 amino acids. The germline V and J ends were trimmed by 0 bases and 2 bases, with 15 bases remaining between them. Germline V gives CDR1 SGHDT, CDR2 YYEEEE. The CDR3 sequence: CASSLGFRALTYEQYF. DNA of the CDR3: TGTGCCAGCAGCTTGGGGTTTCGGGCACTAACCTACGAGCAGTACTTC.

In this sample, this clonotype turned up many times. This rearrangement joins TRBV5-1 to TRBJ2-3; TRBD1 or TRBD2 may be the D gene (5 bases each). The CDR3 spans 16 residues. Germline V CDR1 and CDR2: SGHRS, YFSETQ. V was pared by 0 bases and J by 1 base, with 12 bases between. In DNA form, the CDR3 reads TGCGCCAGCAGCTTGGTAATGGGGGATGGCACAGATACGCAGTATTTT. Translated, it gives CASSLVMGDGTDTQYF.

The chain is built from TRBV10-3 and TRBJ2-3; 11 bases fit TRBD2. CDR3 length equals 15 residues. The junction had 6 bases not matched to a gene; V was cut back by 4 bases and J by 6 bases. Germline lookup yields CDR1 ENHRY and CDR2 SYGVKD. The CDR3 here is CAISGTSGRVDTQYF. The CDR3 region has the DNA TGTGCCATCAGTGGGACTAGCGGGCGCGTGGATACGCAGTATTTT.

V usage is TRBV12-3 or TRBV12-4 and J usage is TRBJ2-2; D unresolved. The V end was cut by 6 bases, the J end by 9 bases, with 14 bases between. The length of the CDR3 is 13 residues. The CDR3: CASSTLGERELFF. The DNA of the CDR3 is TGTGCCAGCAGCACGTTGGGCGAGCGGGAGCTGTTTTTT.